This is a list of T cell receptor beta chains from one sample in a study of response to subunit inactivated influenza vaccine. One entry per CDR3 protein results from TCRdb running MiXCR on the RT-PCR reads. The sample lists about 540,000 distinct CDR3 sequences; around a quarter were seen once. The sample was also reused in another study, on T cells expressing NK-cell markers.

The specimen was CD4+ T cells sorted from PBMCs, collected 11 to 12 days after vaccination. Source of these receptors: a man aged 50 to 60 who received an inactivated influenza vaccine. The CDR3 runs from the conserved cysteine through the conserved F or W. Fields, in order: CDR3 DNA, CDR3 protein, clone size, J gene, V gene, D gene. The D gene is left open where the match is weak. Clone size, where shown, is once, few, many, or a class for clones that have expanded.

CDR3 DNA: TGCAGTGCTAGAGATGTGGAGTACCAAGAGACCCAGTACTTC; CDR3 protein: CSARDVEYQETQYF; clone size: NA; J gene: TRBJ2-5; V gene: TRBV20-1; D gene: NA
CDR3 DNA: TGCAGCGTTGCACCCGCCCGGGGTTATGGCTACACCTTC; CDR3 protein: CSVAPARGYGYTF; clone size: NA; J gene: TRBJ1-2; V gene: TRBV29-1; D gene: NA
CDR3 DNA: TGCGCCAGCAGCCAAGGACAGGGGTTTGGCTACACCTTC; CDR3 protein: CASSQGQGFGYTF; clone size: few; J gene: TRBJ1-2; V gene: TRBV5-1; D gene: TRBD1
CDR3 DNA: TGCGCCAGCAGCTTGTCCACCCCTAGCACAGATACGCAGTATTTT; CDR3 protein: CASSLSTPSTDTQYF; clone size: NA; J gene: TRBJ2-3; V gene: TRBV5-1; D gene: NA
CDR3 DNA: TGCGCCAGCAGCTTCTTGGCAGGATCTGGAAACACCATATATTTT; CDR3 protein: CASSFLAGSGNTIYF; clone size: NA; J gene: TRBJ1-3; V gene: TRBV5-1; D gene: NA
CDR3 DNA: TGTGCCAGCTCACGTGGGTCTTTGGGCTACGAGCAGTACTTC; CDR3 protein: CASSRGSLGYEQYF; clone size: few; J gene: TRBJ2-7; V gene: TRBV18; D gene: NA
CDR3 DNA: TGCAGCGTTGAAGTAGGGAACTATGGCTACACCTTC; CDR3 protein: CSVEVGNYGYTF; clone size: few; J gene: TRBJ1-2; V gene: TRBV29-1; D gene: NA
CDR3 DNA: TGTGCCACCAGTGATTTTGGCGGGGAAACCTACAATGAGCAGTTCTTC; CDR3 protein: CATSDFGGETYNEQFF; clone size: NA; J gene: TRBJ2-1; V gene: TRBV24-1; D gene: NA
CDR3 DNA: TGTGCCAGCACCTGGGGGATGGGGACCGGGGAGCTGTTTTTT; CDR3 protein: CASTWGMGTGELFF; clone size: few; J gene: TRBJ2-2; V gene: TRBV11-2; D gene: NA
CDR3 DNA: TGTGCCAGCCGAAAGCGGGAGTCAGATACGCAGTATTTT; CDR3 protein: CASRKRESDTQYF; clone size: few; J gene: TRBJ2-3; V gene: TRBV12-3/TRBV12-4; D gene: TRBD2
CDR3 DNA: TGTGCCAGCAGGCTAGCGGTTCAAGAGACCCAGTACTTC; CDR3 protein: CASRLAVQETQYF; clone size: NA; J gene: TRBJ2-5; V gene: TRBV12-3/TRBV12-4; D gene: TRBD2
CDR3 DNA: TGTGCCAGCAGTACTCAGGGTAACTATGGCTACACCTTC; CDR3 protein: CASSTQGNYGYTF; clone size: NA; J gene: TRBJ1-2; V gene: TRBV12-3/TRBV12-4; D gene: NA
CDR3 DNA: TGCAGTGCTGGGGCGGGACTAGCGGGGGAGACCTACAATGAGCAGTTCTTC; CDR3 protein: CSAGAGLAGETYNEQFF; clone size: few; J gene: TRBJ2-1; V gene: TRBV20-1; D gene: TRBD2
CDR3 DNA: TGTGCCAGCAGTGGGACCACGGCGGCAGAAGCTTTCTTT; CDR3 protein: CASSGTTAAEAFF; clone size: NA; J gene: TRBJ1-1; V gene: TRBV11-1; D gene: NA
CDR3 DNA: TGTGCCAGCAGACCTGGGGGGCCGGGCTCCTACGAGCAGTACTTC; CDR3 protein: CASRPGGPGSYEQYF; clone size: NA; J gene: TRBJ2-7; V gene: TRBV25-1; D gene: NA
CDR3 DNA: TGTGCCATCAGTGAGTCTGATAGCAATCAGCCCCAGCATTTT; CDR3 protein: CAISESDSNQPQHF; clone size: many; J gene: TRBJ1-5; V gene: TRBV10-3; D gene: NA
CDR3 DNA: TGTGCCAGCGGGGGGGCCGGGGGACAGTACAATGAGCAGTTCTTC; CDR3 protein: CASGGAGGQYNEQFF; clone size: NA; J gene: TRBJ2-1; V gene: TRBV11-1; D gene: NA
CDR3 DNA: TGCGCCAGCAGCTCGCCGGGGGCGCCGAATACGCAGTATTTT; CDR3 protein: CASSSPGAPNTQYF; clone size: NA; J gene: TRBJ2-3; V gene: TRBV5-1; D gene: NA
CDR3 DNA: TGCTGTCTTGGGGACCTAACCTACGAGCAGTACTTC; CDR3 protein: CCLGDLTYEQYF; clone size: NA; J gene: TRBJ2-7; V gene: TRBV6-1; D gene: NA
CDR3 DNA: TGTGCCAGCAGCTTCGGTGCAGGGAAGATATCCACAGATACGCAGTATTTT; CDR3 protein: CASSFGAGKISTDTQYF; clone size: NA; J gene: TRBJ2-3; V gene: TRBV7-3; D gene: NA
CDR3 DNA: TGTGCCAGCAAACCGGCAGCCTATTCGTACACCGGGGAGCTGTTTTTT; CDR3 protein: CASKPAAYSYTGELFF; clone size: few; J gene: TRBJ2-2; V gene: TRBV2; D gene: NA
CDR3 DNA: TGCGCCAGCAGCGGAGAGATTCCTGGAAACACCATATATTTT; CDR3 protein: CASSGEIPGNTIYF; clone size: few; J gene: TRBJ1-3; V gene: TRBV5-1; D gene: NA
CDR3 DNA: TGCAGCGCCTTGGACAGGGGTACCTACAATGAGCAGTTCTTC; CDR3 protein: CSALDRGTYNEQFF; clone size: NA; J gene: TRBJ2-1; V gene: TRBV29-1; D gene: TRBD1
CDR3 DNA: TGTGCCAGCAGTTTTGTAGATACCACTAATGAAAAACTGTTTTTT; CDR3 protein: CASSFVDTTNEKLFF; clone size: NA; J gene: TRBJ1-4; V gene: TRBV28; D gene: NA
CDR3 DNA: TGTGCCAGCAGCGACCGACAGGGTCGAAAGACCCAGTACTTC; CDR3 protein: CASSDRQGRKTQYF; clone size: NA; J gene: TRBJ2-5; V gene: TRBV7-9; D gene: TRBD1
CDR3 DNA: TGCAGTGCTAGGAGGGGACTGGAGTTCTTC; CDR3 protein: CSARRGLEFF; clone size: few; J gene: TRBJ2-1; V gene: TRBV20-1; D gene: NA
CDR3 DNA: TGTGCCTGGAGGAGGACAGGGGTTTTTGGCATTCAGTACTTC; CDR3 protein: CAWRRTGVFGIQYF; clone size: NA; J gene: TRBJ2-4; V gene: TRBV30; D gene: TRBD1
CDR3 DNA: TGTGCCACCAGCAGAGATGGGACAGTAGCTTTCTTT; CDR3 protein: CATSRDGTVAFF; clone size: few; J gene: TRBJ1-1; V gene: TRBV15; D gene: TRBD1
CDR3 DNA: TGCAGCGCCGGCCTATACAATGAGCAGTTCTTC; CDR3 protein: CSAGLYNEQFF; clone size: few; J gene: TRBJ2-1; V gene: TRBV29-1; D gene: NA